The clone carrying this TCR beta chain was seen once. Its target is not known. The data were obtained in a study of shared clonotypes between healthy human individuals. Some clones are missing from TCRdb's copy, which holds only in-frame ones; the method was immunoSEQ multiplex PCR. The data contain 2,500,000 or so clones, roughly 93% of them singletons. Points from the study as a whole: Between a few donors, naive CD4 clonotypes were shared at a level of around 5.2%. Depth of sequencing was expected to influence donor clonotype sharing.

The CDR3 runs to 16 residues. Germline lookup yields CDR1 KGHSH and CDR2 LQKENI. The V gene end was trimmed by 1 base and the J gene end by 4 bases; junction bases not matched to a gene: 6. The chain joins TRBV18 to TRBJ1-2; 10 bases are shared with TRBD1. This clonotype originated in a man aged 18-30 years in good health. Some clones in this sample may be carry-over from other donors' samples. The sequencing sample was made of naive CD4+ T cells from PBMCs. Subset specified: CD45RA+ positively selected. CDR3 DNA: TGTGCCAGCTCACCACAGGGACAGGGGTTTGGCTATGGCTACACCTTC. This translates into CASSPQGQGFGYGYTF.